This TCR beta chain appears in the sequencing data of a study of monozygotic twins with inflammatory bowel disease. Study-level findings and limits: IBD patients had lower TCRbeta diversity (inverse Simpson) than healthy co-twins. A lone strong IBD-associated signal or clonotype found no support.

The CDR3 loop spans 13 amino acids. Germline lookup yields CDR1 DFQATT and CDR2 SNEGSKA (reference sequence). On this clonotype: Its cognate antigen is unknown.

Total RNA input per TCR library was about 3,400 ng. TCRdb re-analyzed the 5' RACE reads; it lists each CDR3 protein once, without DNA. Here the sample table reports fewer than 550,000 distinct CDR3 sequences. The clonotype comes from a human donor with ulcerative colitis or Crohn's disease, or a healthy co-twin of an affected twin (not recorded which). The specimen sequenced was blood. The rearrangement joins TRBV20-1 to TRBJ1-1; TCRdb indicates TRBD1, and absent DNA this call remains unverified. CDR3 amino acids: CSAPGQANTEAFF.